This T cell receptor (beta chain) derives from a study of blood T cell repertoires in COVID-19. Across the whole study: There were acute and convalescent COVID-19 samples, and they came from the United States, Italy and Spain. PBMCs, B-cell-depleted T cells, or T cells were the source of the cDNA or gDNA that made up the material.

During active infection, Seattle patients enrolled and were then monitored through disease. Per the original methods: Reference gene primer amplification yielded estimated nucleated cell counts. The protocol was immunoSEQ multiplex PCR, while the TCRdb copy is restricted to in-frame clones and leaves out a portion. From that table come the V and J calls and clone size; the DNA was used to work out D and trimming. The top ten clones hold under 1.1% of a sample with hundreds of thousands of clones, roughly 89% of them seen once. CDR3 length equals 15 residues. Germline assignment: CDR1 DFQATT and CDR2 SNEGSKA (reference sequence). V trimming: 3 bases; J trimming: 7 bases; junction bases outside the gene matches: 12.

The source is a woman aged 40 to 55 with COVID-19, enrolled during active disease. The chain couples TRBV20-1 to TRBJ1-1, with 9 bases matching TRBD1. Sequences were obtained from peripheral blood. CDR3 sequence: CSASGLQGARGEAFF. The CDR3 DNA sequence: TGCAGTGCTAGTGGTCTACAGGGGGCGCGCGGTGAAGCTTTCTTT.